This T cell receptor (beta chain) is from a study of cytotoxic CD8 clonotypes in ibrutinib-treated CLL. The wider study: Collecting the response samples happened after a median approximately twelve months of treatment, with a range of 6 to 36.

The table came from immunoSEQ multiplex PCR; TCRdb's copy has only in-frame clones and leaves some out. The sample contains approximately 150,000 clones, roughly four fifths of which appear only once. This clone was seen more than once but under ten times. What it binds is not known. Study-wide results and caveats: Clonality was higher at ibrutinib response and returned toward baseline at progression.

V was clipped by 6 bases and J by 4 bases, with 9 bases between them. CDR1 and CDR2 from the germline V gene are SGHTA and FQGTGA. The CDR3 extends over 12 amino acids. Sample: PBMCs, taken after 24 months of ibrutinib treatment. The chain is built from TRBV7-3 and TRBJ1-1; D is possibly TRBD1 (5 bases). The clonotype originates from a human donor with chronic lymphocytic leukemia. The CDR3 spells CASRGVSTEAFF. CDR3 in DNA: TGTGCCAGCAGAGGGGTGAGCACTGAAGCTTTCTTT. The full variable domain, completed using reference TRBV7-3 and TRBJ1-1, is GAGVSQTPSNKVTEKGKYVELRCDPISGHTALYWYRQSLGQGPEFLIYFQGTGAADDSGLPNDRFFAVRPEGSVSTLKIQRTERGDSAVYLCASRGVSTEAFFGQGTRLTVV.